These 22 T cell receptor beta chains were all obtained from the same sample, sequenced in a study of blood T cell repertoires in COVID-19. Here immunoSEQ multiplex PCR was the method, and the copy in TCRdb shows in-frame clones only, minus some. The sample consists of 150,000 or so clones, around 84% of them appearing once. Sequencing was done on a sample of peripheral blood. These receptors were collected from an elderly woman with acute or convalescent COVID-19.

This chain joins TRBV3-1 (or the pseudogene TRBV3-2) and TRBJ2-5; D is possibly TRBD2 (5 bases). V was pared by 2 bases and J by 2 bases, with 9 bases between. CDR1 and CDR2 from the germline V gene are LGHDT and YNNKEL (reference sequence). The CDR3 extends over 14 amino acids. CDR3: CASSQTGIQETQYF. The CDR3 DNA follows: TGTGCCAGCAGCCAAACGGGAATTCAAGAGACCCAGTACTTC.

In this sample, this clone turned up a few times. The J gene is TRBJ2-1, the V gene TRBV2; 9 bases fit TRBD2. Germline loops: CDR1 SNHLY, CDR2 FYNNEI. With V trimmed by 0 bases and J by 5 bases, 5 bases remained unmatched. The CDR3 contains 16 residues. CDR3 nucleotide sequence: TGTGCCAGCAGTGAAGCGCAGACTAGCGGCGACAATGAGCAGTTCTTC. It translates to CASSEAQTSGDNEQFF.

The V call is TRBV4-2, the J call TRBJ2-1, with 15 bases matching TRBD2. V was pared by 6 bases and J by 9 bases, with 6 bases of the junction left unmatched. Germline V gene lookup returns CDR1 LGHNA and CDR2 YNFKEQ. CDR3 length: 15 residues. CDR3 loop: CASSRTSGGAGEQFF. DNA of the CDR3: TGTGCCAGCAGTCGGACTAGCGGGGGGGCCGGTGAGCAGTTCTTC.

J is TRBJ2-7 and V is TRBV5-1; 7 nucleotides agree with TRBD2. The CDR3 has 16 residues. Germline loops: CDR1 SGHRS, CDR2 YFSETQ. V trimming: 4 bases; J trimming: 5 bases; junction bases outside the gene matches: 15. CDR3 amino acids: CASSLGGGPTRDEQYF. For the CDR3, the DNA is TGCGCCAGCAGCCTTGGGGGGGGACCCACTAGGGACGAGCAGTACTTC.

This clone was detected only a few times. The V call is TRBV7-9, the J call TRBJ1-2, with D possibly TRBD1 on 6 matching bases. V dropped 0 bases and J dropped 1 base, with 18 bases sitting between them. CDR1 and CDR2 from the germline V gene are SEHNR and FQNEAQ (reference sequence). The CDR3 is 18 amino acids. The CDR3 is CASSLATGIATFNYGYTF. The CDR3 coding sequence is TGTGCCAGCAGCTTAGCCACAGGGATCGCCACCTTTAACTATGGCTACACCTTC.

The chain is built from TRBV19 and TRBJ1-2, with TRBD1 matching over 7 bases. Germline V gene sequence: CDR1 LNHDA, CDR2 SQIVND (reference sequence). The CDR3 contains 12 residues. Losses at the gene ends were 11 bases for V and 8 bases for J; bases not matched to a gene: 11. CDR3 loop: CASRTGPGGYTF. In nucleotides, the CDR3 is TGTGCCTCCCGGACAGGCCCGGGGGGCTACACCTTC.

The chain recombines TRBV5-1 with TRBJ2-5; TRBD2 might be the D (6 bases). From germline, CDR1 is SGHRS and CDR2 YFSETQ. V was clipped by 0 bases and J by 2 bases, with 11 bases between them. The CDR3 contains 15 residues. The CDR3 region is CASSLEGTEQETQYF. The CDR3 DNA reads TGCGCCAGCAGCTTGGAGGGGACTGAGCAAGAGACCCAGTACTTC.

The J gene is TRBJ2-3, the V gene TRBV25-1; D ambiguous. The germline CDR1 and CDR2 sequences are MGHDK and SYGVNS. The CDR3 is made up of 15 amino acids. Trimming left V 2 bases short and J 0 bases short, with 9 bases between. The DNA for the CDR3 is TGTGCCAGCAGTGAAGGCCCGTGGAGCACAGATACGCAGTATTTT. Amino acids: CASSEGPWSTDTQYF.

V is TRBV6-5 and J is TRBJ2-7; 11 nucleotides line up with TRBD2. The CDR3 is made up of 15 amino acids. The V gene's germline CDR1 is MNHEY and CDR2 SVGAGI. J was trimmed by 3 bases and V by 8 bases; bases with no gene match: 9. This chain's CDR3 is CASRPPLAGGYEQYF. CDR3 sequence (DNA): TGTGCCAGCCGGCCCCCTCTAGCGGGAGGCTACGAGCAGTACTTC.

This clone was counted once. The V and J genes are TRBV25-1 and TRBJ1-4, with TRBD1 matching 12 bases. The V gene's germline CDR1 is MGHDK and CDR2 SYGVNS. Trimming removed 6 bases from V and 6 bases from J; junction bases left unmatched: 2. The CDR3 spans 14 residues. DNA for the CDR3: TGTGCCAGCAGGGGGACAGGGGGCGATGAAAAACTGTTTTTT. Translation: CASRGTGGDEKLFF.

The chain has TRBV9 and TRBJ1-1; maybe TRBD1 (5 bases). The V end lost 4 bases, the J end lost 10 bases, and 17 bases lay between the germline ends. The CDR3 length is 13 residues. Germline CDR1 reads SGDLS; CDR2 reads YYNGEE. CDR3 sequence (DNA): TGTGCCAGCAGCCAGGGTCCGTGGAGGGGAGCTTTCTTT. Residues: CASSQGPWRGAFF.

V gene TRBV7-3 combines with J gene TRBJ2-1; 13 bases agree with TRBD2. This CDR3 is 17 amino acids long. CDR1 is SGHTA, CDR2 FQGTGA, per germline. Trimming removed 3 bases from V and 5 bases from J; junction bases left unmatched: 7. CDR3 nucleotide sequence: TGTGCCAGCAGCTTTATCCCGGGACTAGCGGGAAACAATGAGCAGTTCTTC. It encodes CASSFIPGLAGNNEQFF.

J is TRBJ2-7 and V is TRBV11-2; no clear D gene. Germline V gene data show CDR1 as SGHAT and CDR2 as FQNNGV. The V gene lost 5 bases and the J gene lost 3 bases, with 14 bases spanning the gap. There are 14 residues in the CDR3. CDR3 loop: CASSPGPRHYEQYF. In nucleotides, the CDR3 is TGTGCCAGCAGCCCTGGGCCCCGCCACTACGAGCAGTACTTC.

This chain uses TRBV7-9 with TRBJ2-7; TRBD2 matches at 7 bases. Germline trimming cut 1 base from V and 3 bases from J; bases unmatched to any gene: 6. The CDR3 sequence is 15 residues long. Germline V gives CDR1 SEHNR, CDR2 FQNEAQ (reference sequence). The CDR3 bases are TGTGCCAGCAGCTTAGGCAGTGCGGGAGACTACGAGCAGTACTTC. Protein product: CASSLGSAGDYEQYF.

The V and J genes are TRBV5-6 and TRBJ2-2, with 12 bases that match TRBD2. The CDR3 length is 16 residues. Germline assignment: CDR1 SGHDT and CDR2 YYEEEE. The ends lost 4 bases at V and 4 bases at J; junction bases unmatched: 5. The CDR3, as DNA: TGTGCCAGCAGCATTACTAGCGGGAGGTTCACCGGGGAGCTGTTTTTT. The encoded protein is CASSITSGRFTGELFF.

V is TRBV5-4 and J is TRBJ1-2; D perhaps matches TRBD1 (5 bases). Looked up from germline, CDR1 is SGHNT and CDR2 is YYREEE (reference sequence). The CDR3 sequence is 16 residues long. The V and J ends lost 5 bases and 0 bases respectively, with 17 bases between them. The CDR3 nucleotides read TGTGCCAGCAGTTACATACCAGGGTTCGCTAACTATGGCTACACCTTC. Protein product: CASSYIPGFANYGYTF.

The V and J genes are TRBV7-6 and TRBJ2-7; D uncertain. The CDR3 spans 13 residues. The V end was cut by 4 bases, the J end by 0 bases, with 7 bases between. The germline V gene encodes CDR1 SGHVS and CDR2 FNYEAQ. The CDR3 DNA reads TGTGCCAGCAGCTCCTCACTCTCCTACGAGCAGTACTTC. This encodes CASSSSLSYEQYF.

The chain carries TRBV19 and TRBJ2-7; D remains unclear. The germline V and J ends were trimmed by 3 bases and 5 bases, with 8 bases remaining between them. Germline V lookup: CDR1 LNHDA, CDR2 SQIVND (reference sequence). The CDR3 is 12 amino acids. CDR3 nucleotides: TGTGCCAGTAGTATCGACAACCACGAGCAGTACTTC. As protein: CASSIDNHEQYF.

This chain links TRBV6-5 with TRBJ1-1, with 7 bases identical to TRBD1. This CDR3 is built from 14 residues. CDR1 is MNHEY and CDR2 is SVGAGI in the germline V gene. The V segment lost 7 bases and the J segment 0 bases; nucleotides outside the gene matches: 5. CDR3 in amino acids: CASNTGQLNTEAFF. The CDR3 region has the DNA TGTGCCAGCAATACGGGACAGCTGAACACTGAAGCTTTCTTT.

The chain recombines TRBV28 with TRBJ1-1, with unresolved D. Trimming cost V 10 bases and J 5 bases, with 14 bases left between them. This CDR3 has 12 amino acids. Germline CDR1 reads MDHEN; CDR2 reads SYDVKM. The CDR3: CATTNALTEAFF. Here the CDR3 DNA reads TGTGCCACCACTAACGCGCTAACTGAAGCTTTCTTT. Full variable domain (rest looked up from reference TRBV28 and TRBJ1-1): DVKVTQSSRYLVKRTGEKVFLECVQDMDHENMFWYRQDPGLGLRLIYFSYDVKMKEKGDIPEGYSVSREKKERFSLILESASTNQTSMYLCATTNALTEAFFGQGTRLTVV.

The CDR3 loop is CASSTPQGANTGELFF. The CDR3 coding sequence is TGTGCCAGTAGTACCCCCCAGGGCGCGAACACCGGGGAGCTGTTTTTT. This chain uses TRBV19 with TRBJ2-2; maybe TRBD1 (5 bases). V lost 4 bases, J lost 0 bases, and 12 bases lay in between. Germline values: CDR1 LNHDA, CDR2 SQIVND (reference sequence). The CDR3 contains 16 residues.

The chain links TRBV27 to TRBJ2-7, with 8 bases aligning to TRBD1. The CDR3 has 13 residues. Germline CDR1 is MNHEY and CDR2 is SMNVEV (reference sequence). With V trimmed by 3 bases and J by 7 bases, 5 bases remained unmatched. CDR3 sequence: CASSFLQGGEQYF. The CDR3 DNA reads as TGTGCCAGCAGTTTTTTACAGGGGGGTGAGCAGTACTTC.